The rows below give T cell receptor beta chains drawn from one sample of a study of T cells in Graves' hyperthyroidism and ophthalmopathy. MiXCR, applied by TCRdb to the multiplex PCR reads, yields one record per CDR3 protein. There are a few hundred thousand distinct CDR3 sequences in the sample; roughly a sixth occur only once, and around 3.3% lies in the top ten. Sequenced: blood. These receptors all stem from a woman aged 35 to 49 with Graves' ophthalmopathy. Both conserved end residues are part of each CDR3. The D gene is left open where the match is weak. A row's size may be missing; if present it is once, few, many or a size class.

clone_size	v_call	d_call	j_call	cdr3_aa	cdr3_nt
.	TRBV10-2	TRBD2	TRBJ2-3	CASSEGGGAADTQYF	TGCGCCAGCAGTGAAGGCGGGGGGGCCGCAGATACGCAGTATTTT
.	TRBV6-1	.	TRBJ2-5	CASSYNATGGETQYF	TGTGCCAGCAGTTATAATGCGACAGGAGGGGAGACCCAGTACTTC
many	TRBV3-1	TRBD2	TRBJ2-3	CASTRGGTDTQYF	TGTGCCAGCACGCGGGGGGGCACAGATACGCAGTATTTT
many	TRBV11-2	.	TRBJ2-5	CASSPAGETQYF	TGTGCCAGCAGCCCAGCGGGAGAGACCCAGTACTTC
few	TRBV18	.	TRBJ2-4	CASSPVQGLAKNIQYF	TGTGCCAGCTCACCGGTACAGGGTCTAGCCAAAAACATTCAGTACTTC
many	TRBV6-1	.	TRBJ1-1	CASSERWGGLNTEAFF	TGTGCCAGCAGTGAAAGGTGGGGAGGCTTGAACACTGAAGCTTTCTTT
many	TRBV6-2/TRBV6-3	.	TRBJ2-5	CASSSGTGIQETQYF	TGTGCCAGCAGTTCCGGGACCGGAATACAAGAGACCCAGTACTTC
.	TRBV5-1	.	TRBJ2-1	CASSLGQTAREQFF	TGCGCCAGCAGCTTGGGTCAGACCGCCCGTGAGCAGTTCTTC
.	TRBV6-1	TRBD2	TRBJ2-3	CASIPSGVPDTQYF	TGTGCCAGCATCCCTAGCGGGGTCCCAGATACGCAGTATTTT
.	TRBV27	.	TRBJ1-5	CASSLRWLGNQPQHF	TGTGCCAGCAGTTTACGGTGGCTTGGGAATCAGCCCCAGCATTTT
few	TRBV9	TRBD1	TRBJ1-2	CASSTNNPRTGLYGYTF	TGTGCCAGCAGCACGAACAATCCACGGACAGGGCTCTATGGCTACACCTTC
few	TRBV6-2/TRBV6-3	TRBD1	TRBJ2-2	CASRWDRDTGELFF	TGTGCCAGCAGATGGGACAGGGACACCGGGGAGCTGTTTTTT
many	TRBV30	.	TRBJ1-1	CAWSPWPEAFF	TGTGCCTGGAGTCCCTGGCCTGAAGCTTTCTTT
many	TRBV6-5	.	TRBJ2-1	CASSYREESINNEQFF	TGTGCCAGCAGTTACAGGGAGGAGAGTATTAACAATGAGCAGTTCTTC
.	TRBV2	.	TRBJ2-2	CASSKDTNTGELFF	TGTGCCAGCAGCAAGGACACGAACACCGGGGAGCTGTTTTTT
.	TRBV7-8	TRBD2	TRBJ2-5	CASSLRRERPSETQYF	TGTGCCAGCAGCTTGCGGCGGGAGAGACCATCGGAGACCCAGTACTTC
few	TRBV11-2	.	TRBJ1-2	CASSLSGGGQYGYTF	TGTGCCAGCAGCTTGTCCGGGGGGGGGCAATATGGCTACACCTTC
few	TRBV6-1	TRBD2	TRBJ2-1	CASRRSPSGGLQPTSYNEQFF	TGTGCCAGCAGGAGGTCCCCCAGCGGGGGGTTACAGCCGACCTCCTACAATGAGCAGTTCTTC
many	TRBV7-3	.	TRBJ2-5	CASSLRGGTSGETQYF	TGTGCCAGCAGCTTAAGAGGAGGAACTAGTGGTGAGACCCAGTACTTC
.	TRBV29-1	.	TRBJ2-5	CSASQGIRGETQYF	TGCAGCGCCTCTCAGGGAATCAGGGGAGAGACCCAGTACTTC
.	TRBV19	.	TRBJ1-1	CASSIEEGLNTEAFF	TGTGCCAGTAGTATCGAGGAGGGACTGAACACTGAAGCTTTCTTT
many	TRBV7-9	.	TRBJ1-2	CASSLGPDGVYGYTF	TGTGCCAGCAGCTTAGGACCGGACGGTGTCTATGGCTACACCTTC
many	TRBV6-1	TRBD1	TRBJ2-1	CAGGQGRPSYNEQFF	TGTGCCGGGGGACAGGGCCGCCCTTCCTACAATGAGCAGTTCTTC
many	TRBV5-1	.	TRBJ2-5	CASSGVPGGEETQYF	TGCGCCAGCAGCGGCGTCCCAGGGGGGGAAGAGACCCAGTACTTC
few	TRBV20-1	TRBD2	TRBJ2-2	CSGGGADTGELFF	TGCAGTGGGGGGGGAGCGGACACCGGGGAGCTGTTTTTT
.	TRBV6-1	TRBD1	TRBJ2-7	CASMPSQGADYEQYF	TGTGCCAGCATGCCCTCCCAGGGGGCCGACTACGAGCAGTACTTC
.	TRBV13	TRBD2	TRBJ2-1	CASSSWTSGMYNEQFF	TGTGCCAGCAGCTCGTGGACTAGCGGGATGTACAATGAGCAGTTCTTC
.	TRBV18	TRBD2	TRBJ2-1	CASSPLLAGGGYNEQFF	TGTGCCAGCTCACCACTTCTAGCGGGAGGTGGCTACAATGAGCAGTTCTTC
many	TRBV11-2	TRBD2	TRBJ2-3	CASSFGRRGSWDTQYF	TGTGCCAGCAGCTTCGGACGGCGCGGGAGTTGGGATACGCAGTATTTT
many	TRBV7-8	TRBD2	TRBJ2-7	CASSTDLAGGEQYF	TGTGCCAGCAGCACCGATCTAGCGGGGGGTGAGCAGTACTTC
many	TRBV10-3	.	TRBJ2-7	CAISEVAGYEQYF	TGTGCCATCAGTGAGGTGGCAGGATACGAGCAGTACTTC
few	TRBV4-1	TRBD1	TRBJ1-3	CASVGTGHGNTIYF	TGCGCCAGCGTCGGGACAGGGCACGGAAACACCATATATTTT